This TCR beta chain was identified during a study of post-analysis software for immune sequencing data. For the study at large: Relapsing-remitting, secondary progressive and progressive-relapsing multiple sclerosis were all included among the disease courses. Study-wide results and caveats: Significantly decreased normalized Chao1 diversity was recorded for multiple sclerosis patients relative to controls.

On this clonotype itself: Its antigen is unidentified.

Incorporated into the TCR beta cDNA libraries were unique molecular identifiers, which served to reduce PCR and sequencing biases. Between about 0.9 and 11 million T cells gave rise to approximately 520,000 cDNA molecules. TCRdb reanalysed the PCR reads using MiXCR and keeps one entry per CDR3 protein. The sample includes some 260,000 distinct CDR3 sequences, 36% of them seen just once. What was sequenced was blood. The TCR comes from a girl aged 5 to 17 with multiple sclerosis.

CDR3 protein: CASRPTVQETQYF. Written as DNA, the CDR3 is TGTGCCAGCAGGCCGACAGTCCAAGAGACCCAGTACTTC. The chain is built from TRBV12-3 or TRBV12-4 and TRBJ2-5; a possible D gene is TRBD1 (5 bases). This CDR3 contains 13 residues. The V end was cut by 6 bases, the J end by 1 base, with 9 bases between.